A selection of T cell receptor beta chains follows, all from one sample in a study of blood T cell repertoires in COVID-19. The method was immunoSEQ multiplex PCR; TCRdb's version includes in-frame clones alone and lacks a portion of them. The sample holds 65,000 to 100,000 clones; more than 80% are singletons and the top ten take about a sixth. Sample: peripheral blood. All receptors derive from a woman of 80 years or more with acute or convalescent COVID-19. The CDR3 runs from the conserved cysteine through the conserved F or W. The D gene is left open where the match is weak. Clone size is stated in some rows and not others, as once, few, many or a class when expanded.

TRBJ1-1 TRBV7-8 NA TRBD1 CASSFLSGGRTEAFF TGTGCCAGCAGCTTTCTGTCAGGGGGGCGCACTGAAGCTTTCTTT
TRBJ2-3 TRBV6-4 NA TRBD2 CASSVAGYTTQYF TGTGCCAGCAGTGTAGCGGGGTACACTACGCAGTATTTT
TRBJ1-5 TRBV19 NA NA CASSIARQIVTF TGTGCCAGTAGTATAGCCCGACAGATTGTGACTTTT
TRBJ2-2 TRBV7-3 once NA CASISPDSSNTGELFF TGTGCCAGCATATCCCCGGACAGTTCGAACACCGGGGAGCTGTTTTTT
TRBJ1-5 TRBV28 NA TRBD1 CASRGQLSNQPQHF TGTGCCAGCAGGGGACAGCTAAGCAATCAGCCCCAGCATTTT
TRBJ2-5 TRBV28 NA NA CASSLTRETQYF TGTGCCAGCAGTTTAACCAGAGAGACCCAGTACTTC
TRBJ2-3 TRBV30 NA NA CAWNAGRPDLSDTQYF TGTGCCTGGAATGCTGGACGCCCGGACTTGTCCGATACGCAGTATTTT
TRBJ2-4 TRBV19 NA TRBD1 CASSIDGTGGVGIAKNIQYF TGTGCCAGTAGTATAGATGGGACAGGGGGCGTAGGGATAGCCAAAAACATTCAGTACTTC
TRBJ1-1 TRBV5-1 NA NA CASSSRGEIGTEAFF TGCGCCAGCAGCTCCCGGGGGGAGATCGGCACTGAAGCTTTCTTT
TRBJ1-1 TRBV10-1 NA NA CASSRGPNTEAFF TGCGCCAGCTCGCGGGGACCGAACACTGAAGCTTTCTTT
TRBJ1-5 TRBV7-9 few NA CASSLEQGLGNQPQHF TGTGCCAGCAGCTTAGAACAGGGTTTAGGCAATCAGCCCCAGCATTTT
TRBJ2-2 TRBV9 NA TRBD1 CASSVTGQGFNTGELFF TGTGCCAGCAGCGTTACGGGACAGGGGTTTAACACCGGGGAGCTGTTTTTT
TRBJ2-7 TRBV2 once NA CASSDPGIDEQYF TGTGCCAGCAGTGATCCGGGAATCGACGAGCAGTACTTC
TRBJ1-2 TRBV10-2 once NA CASSAGQTGGALYGYTF TGCGCCAGCAGTGCCGGACAGACGGGGGGCGCCCTCTATGGCTACACCTTC
TRBJ2-1 TRBV6-5 NA NA CASSPLAYNEQFF TGTGCCAGCAGTCCCCTGGCTTACAATGAGCAGTTCTTC